The 23 T cell receptor beta chains below come from one sample, sequenced in a study of blood T cell repertoires in COVID-19. Using immunoSEQ multiplex PCR, the repertoire was profiled, and TCRdb retains in-frame clones only, with some absent. There are hundreds of thousands of clones in the sample; roughly 89% occur only once, and roughly a tenth lies in the top ten. Sample: PBMCs or T cells enriched from blood (not recorded which). These receptors all come from a woman in her thirties who had recovered from COVID-19.

This rearrangement joins TRBV5-1 to TRBJ1-1; D might be TRBD1 (6 bases). CDR1 is SGHRS and CDR2 is YFSETQ in the germline V gene. Trimming stripped 4 bases from V and 1 base from J, with 20 bases between. The CDR3 loop spans 17 amino acids. CDR3 coding DNA: TGCGCCAGCAGCCCGTGGGGAGTACAGGGACGGAACACTGAAGCTTTCTTT. This translates into CASSPWGVQGRNTEAFF.

The chain couples TRBV4-3 to TRBJ2-1; D is uncertain. This CDR3 spans 15 amino acids. Trimming removed 0 bases at V and 4 bases at J, with 10 bases between. Per germline, CDR1 LGHNA and CDR2 YSLEER. The CDR3 DNA follows: TGCGCCAGCAGCCAAGATAGCAGAATATACAATGAGCAGTTCTTC. Protein: CASSQDSRIYNEQFF.

On this clone: Other DNA sequences in the sample encode the same CDR3. The chain links TRBV2 to TRBJ1-5, with 9 bases that match TRBD1. Germline V gene sequence: CDR1 SNHLY, CDR2 FYNNEI. The V gene end was trimmed by 5 bases and the J gene end by 4 bases; junction bases not matched to a gene: 3. The CDR3 is made up of 14 amino acids. Here the CDR3 reads CASSRTGVNQPQHF. As DNA, the CDR3 is TGTGCCAGCAGTAGGACAGGGGTAAATCAGCCCCAGCATTTT.

V usage is TRBV18 and J usage is TRBJ1-4; D not certain. Germline CDR1 reads KGHSH; CDR2 reads LQKENI. The CDR3 consists of 15 residues. Trimming cost V 2 bases and J 10 bases, with 17 bases left between them. DNA of the CDR3: TGTGCCAGCTCACCAAATATGAGGGAAGCCGCAAAACTGTTTTTT. Translated, it gives CASSPNMREAAKLFF.

J is TRBJ1-5 and V is TRBV7-9; TRBD1 matches 8 bases. Germline V gene data show CDR1 as SEHNR and CDR2 as FQNEAQ (reference sequence). J was trimmed by 5 bases and V by 3 bases; bases with no gene match: 3. The CDR3 spans 14 residues. The CDR3 DNA sequence: TGTGCCAGCAGCTTCGACAGGGGTGATCAGCCCCAGCATTTT. Protein product: CASSFDRGDQPQHF.

The rearrangement links TRBV10-3 to TRBJ2-1; 9 bases are a match to TRBD2. This CDR3 region has 18 residues. Trimming removed 5 bases from V and 6 bases from J; junction bases left unmatched: 17. Germline loops: CDR1 ENHRY, CDR2 SYGVKD. The CDR3 protein is CAISFSLVGLAGRNEQFF. DNA for the CDR3: TGTGCCATCAGTTTTTCCCTGGTAGGGCTAGCGGGACGCAATGAGCAGTTCTTC.

The chain links TRBV3-1 (or the pseudogene TRBV3-2) to TRBJ2-7; no clear D gene. The germline CDR1 and CDR2 sequences are LGHDT and YNNKEL (reference sequence). Trimming stripped 0 bases from V and 3 bases from J, with 21 bases between. CDR3 length: 18 residues. As DNA, the CDR3 is TGTGCCAGCAGCCAAGACTTTTTACTACCGCCGTCCCTCTACGAGCAGTACTTC. This translates into CASSQDFLLPPSLYEQYF.

V and J are TRBV11-2 and TRBJ2-7; no firm D call. The V gene lost 5 bases and the J gene lost 7 bases, with 12 bases spanning the gap. From germline, CDR1 is SGHAT and CDR2 FQNNGV. The CDR3 runs 12 residues. CDR3 DNA sequence: TGTGCCAGCAGCCAGAGCGTAGCAGAGCAGTACTTC. Its protein is CASSQSVAEQYF.

The sample holds one count of this clone. V gene TRBV9 combines with J gene TRBJ1-3; a possible D gene is TRBD1 (5 bases). CDR3 length: 15 residues. Trimming shortened V by 0 bases and J by 2 bases, and 9 bases separated the two germline ends. Germline-derived CDR1 and CDR2 are SGDLS and YYNGEE. The CDR3 spells CASSVAGEAGNTIYF. Written as DNA, the CDR3 is TGTGCCAGCAGCGTAGCGGGGGAAGCTGGAAACACCATATATTTT.

This clone showed up just a few times. This chain uses TRBV7-2 with TRBJ1-2; a possible D gene is TRBD1 (6 bases). Germline lookup yields CDR1 SGHTA and CDR2 FQGNSA. The CDR3 is made up of 16 amino acids. V was trimmed by 2 bases and J by 0 bases, leaving 13 bases between them. The CDR3 DNA sequence: TGTGCCAGCAGCTTACCCAGGGGATCGGCTAACTATGGCTACACCTTC. Its translation: CASSLPRGSANYGYTF.

This chain connects TRBV29-1 to TRBJ1-1; the D gene is possibly TRBD1 (5 bases). The CDR3 consists of 13 residues. Germline CDR1 and CDR2: SQVTM and ANQGSEA. The ends were cut back, 7 bases at V and 1 base at J, with 13 bases in the middle. The CDR3 here is CSAPAQGNTEAFF. Here the CDR3 DNA reads TGCAGCGCCCCGGCGCAGGGGAACACTGAAGCTTTCTTT.

CDR3 bases: TGCGCCAGCAGCCAAGTCGGTTTAGGGGCTGGGACTGAAGCTTTCTTT. Protein sequence: CASSQVGLGAGTEAFF. V and J are TRBV4-1 and TRBJ1-1; D possibly corresponds to TRBD1 (5 bases). This CDR3 region has 16 residues. Germline CDR1 and CDR2: MGHRA and YSYEKL. V lost 1 base and J 5 bases, leaving 17 bases between the germline ends.

The chain recombines TRBV6-5 with TRBJ1-4, with 7 positions matching TRBD1. The germline CDR1 and CDR2 sequences are MNHEY and SVGAGI. The CDR3 loop spans 15 amino acids. J was trimmed by 8 bases and V by 2 bases; bases with no gene match: 8. The CDR3 is CASSYRTGIGEKLFF. The CDR3 nucleotides read TGTGCCAGCAGTTACCGGACAGGAATTGGCGAAAAACTGTTTTTT.

This clone was observed a single time. The chain is built from TRBV21-1 and TRBJ1-2; TRBD1 is taken as the D call from the table, unchecked against the DNA. TRBV21-1 constitutes a pseudogene. The CDR3 has 17 amino acids. The CDR3 loop is CASSKGTMGQAMESYTF. DNA of the CDR3: TGTGCCAGCAGCAAGGGTACAATGGGACAAGCTATGGAGAGCTACACCTTC.

Worth noting for this clone: The same CDR3 can be traced to other DNA sequences in this sample. The chain recombines TRBV19 with TRBJ1-5; a possible D gene is TRBD1 (5 bases). The CDR3 runs to 13 residues. Germline CDR1 and CDR2: LNHDA and SQIVND (reference sequence). The ends were cut back, 3 bases at V and 7 bases at J, with 10 bases in the middle. The CDR3 sequence is CASSMQGGQPQHF. The CDR3 DNA reads TGTGCCAGTAGTATGCAGGGCGGACAGCCCCAGCATTTT. The full variable domain, its missing parts supplied by reference TRBV19 and TRBJ1-5, is DGGITQSPKYLFRKEGQNVTLSCEQNLNHDAMYWYRQDPGQGLRLIYYSQIVNDFQKGDIAEGYSVSREKKESFPLTVTSAQKNPTAFYLCASSMQGGQPQHFGDGTRLSIL.

The rearrangement joins TRBV10-1 to TRBJ2-1, with D perhaps matching TRBD2 (5 bases). The CDR3 covers 12 residues. Germline values: CDR1 WNHNN, CDR2 SYGVQD (reference sequence). The V gene lost 2 bases and the J gene lost 15 bases, with 14 bases spanning the gap. In nucleotides, the CDR3 is TGCGCCAGCAGTGAGAATACTAGTGGGTGGTTCTTC. Its translation: CASSENTSGWFF.

The chain links TRBV29-1 to TRBJ2-5; D is possibly TRBD2 (7 bases). There are 13 residues in the CDR3. Germline assignment: CDR1 SQVTM and CDR2 ANQGSEA. V was pared by 2 bases and J by 5 bases, with 12 bases between. The chain's CDR3 is CSVERGAGETQYF. The CDR3 bases are TGCAGCGTTGAACGGGGGGCCGGGGAGACCCAGTACTTC.

The chain recombines TRBV3-1 (or the pseudogene TRBV3-2) with TRBJ2-3; a possible D gene is TRBD2 (7 bases). Germline V gives CDR1 LGHDT, CDR2 YNNKEL (reference sequence). Trimming pared 0 bases from V and 3 bases from J, leaving 13 bases between. The CDR3 sequence is 16 residues long. CDR3 residues: CASSQEGGGFTDTQYF. CDR3 bases: TGTGCCAGCAGCCAAGAAGGGGGGGGATTTACAGATACGCAGTATTTT.

The chain uses TRBV29-1 and TRBJ2-1; TRBD2 matches 9 bases. Germline V gene data show CDR1 as SQVTM and CDR2 as ANQGSEA. There are 14 residues in the CDR3. V was clipped by 2 bases and J by 9 bases; unmatched bases: 8. The CDR3: CSVELAGRAIEQFF. Written as DNA, the CDR3 is TGCAGCGTTGAACTAGCGGGACGGGCAATTGAGCAGTTCTTC.

The rearrangement joins TRBV28 to TRBJ2-1; D may be TRBD1 (5 bases). The V end lost 7 bases, the J end lost 2 bases, and 12 bases lay between the germline ends. This CDR3 has 14 amino acids. Per germline, CDR1 MDHEN and CDR2 SYDVKM. In DNA form, the CDR3 reads TGTGCCAGCAAATACGGACACACCTACAATGAGCAGTTCTTC. It specifies CASKYGHTYNEQFF.

The chain carries TRBV4-1 and TRBJ2-5, with 10 bases that match TRBD2. Germline V gene sequence: CDR1 MGHRA, CDR2 YSYEKL. This CDR3 has 16 residues. V was pared by 5 bases and J by 4 bases, with 10 bases of the junction left unmatched. CDR3 sequence reads: CASSVEIAGGLETQYF. The CDR3 DNA is TGCGCCAGCAGCGTAGAGATAGCGGGAGGATTAGAGACCCAGTACTTC.

The chain is built from TRBV10-1 and TRBJ1-1; tentatively, D is TRBD1 (5 bases). Germline lookup yields CDR1 WNHNN and CDR2 SYGVQD (reference sequence). The CDR3 loop spans 15 amino acids. Trimming removed 0 bases at V and 8 bases at J, with 16 bases between. In nucleotides, the CDR3 is TGCGCCAGCAGTGAGTCTGTTCCGACAGCCCAAGAAGCTTTCTTT. Protein sequence: CASSESVPTAQEAFF.

The V and J genes are TRBV10-3 and TRBJ2-5; D not resolved. Germline V CDR1 and CDR2: ENHRY, SYGVKD. The CDR3 runs 13 residues. With 7 bases removed from V and 5 bases from J, the gap between germline ends came to 14 bases. CDR3 sequence: CAITSTPQETQYF. The CDR3 DNA reads TGTGCCATCACCAGTACCCCCCAGGAGACCCAGTACTTC.